Listed here are 21 T cell receptor beta chains from one sample, sequenced in a study of cytomegalovirus exposure and HLA in healthy donors. The PCR had 60 Vbeta and 13 Jbeta primers. The method was immunoSEQ multiplex PCR; TCRdb's version includes in-frame clones alone and lacks a portion of them. The sample holds around 250,000 clones; about 86% are singletons and the top ten take approximately 8.4%. Sequences were obtained from PBMCs. The receptors derive from a woman aged 55-69 years in good health and CMV-seropositive.

V gene TRBV19 combines with J gene TRBJ2-1, with 10 bases lining up with TRBD2. Germline V CDR1 and CDR2: LNHDA, SQIVND (reference sequence). Unmatched junction bases numbered 9, after V lost 6 bases and J lost 1 base. The CDR3 runs 17 residues. CDR3 sequence reads: CASRKRTSGGSYNEQFF. CDR3 in DNA: TGTGCCAGTAGAAAAAGGACTAGCGGAGGATCCTACAATGAGCAGTTCTTC.

This chain uses TRBV7-9 with TRBJ1-3, with 7 bases identical to TRBD1. This CDR3 is built from 17 residues. V shed 5 bases, J shed 4 bases, and the junction held 14 bases outside the gene matches. Germline V gene data show CDR1 as SEHNR and CDR2 as FQNEAQ (reference sequence). DNA for the CDR3: TGTGCCAGCAGCCCACCCCGACAGGGAGGTAGAGGAAACACCATATATTTT. Protein product: CASSPPRQGGRGNTIYF.

The chain joins TRBV7-8 to TRBJ1-1; D is unresolved. The CDR3 is 14 residues long. V was cut by 1 base and J by 0 bases, with 6 bases left in between. The V gene's germline CDR1 is SGHVS and CDR2 FQNEAQ. CDR3 sequence reads: CASSLVGMNTEAFF. In DNA form, the CDR3 reads TGTGCCAGCAGCTTAGTGGGCATGAACACTGAAGCTTTCTTT.

This rearrangement joins TRBV18 to TRBJ2-3; D is ambiguous. V was trimmed by 3 bases and J by 1 base, leaving 5 bases between them. The germline CDR1 and CDR2 sequences are KGHSH and LQKENI. This CDR3 has 13 residues. In nucleotides, the CDR3 is TGTGCCAGCTCACCTCCGGGCACAGATACGCAGTATTTT. Its translation is CASSPPGTDTQYF.

The genes are TRBV7-2 and TRBJ1-1, with D unresolved. V was trimmed by 3 bases and J by 0 bases, leaving 8 bases between them. Germline loops: CDR1 SGHTA, CDR2 FQGNSA. CDR3 size: 14 residues. CDR3 sequence: CASSLAELNTEAFF. Here the CDR3 DNA reads TGTGCCAGCAGCTTGGCCGAACTGAACACTGAAGCTTTCTTT.

This clone turned up a few times. The V and J genes are TRBV25-1 and TRBJ2-1; D gene ambiguous. Germline V gene lookup returns CDR1 MGHDK and CDR2 SYGVNS. Deletions cut 2 bases from V and 6 bases from J, with 14 bases between. This CDR3 has 15 residues. CDR3 protein: CASSEETRQFNEQFF. The CDR3 region has the DNA TGTGCCAGCAGTGAAGAGACCAGGCAGTTCAATGAGCAGTTCTTC.

The chain couples TRBV4-1 to TRBJ2-1; the match to TRBD2 covers 10 bases. Germline V gene data show CDR1 as MGHRA and CDR2 as YSYEKL. CDR3 size: 15 residues. V shed 5 bases and J 5 bases; nucleotides not matched to a gene: 6. CDR3 DNA: TGCGCCAGCAGCGATGGACTAGCGGATAACAATGAGCAGTTCTTC. Translating it yields CASSDGLADNNEQFF.

The DNA of the CDR3 is TGTGCCAGCAGCTTAGGGGGGACAGGGGGCCCGAGTGAAGCTTTCTTT. Translation: CASSLGGTGGPSEAFF. The chain links TRBV11-2 to TRBJ1-1, with TRBD1 matching 12 bases. Germline loops: CDR1 SGHAT, CDR2 FQNNGV. CDR3 size: 16 residues. V lost 1 base, J lost 7 bases, and 7 bases stayed unmatched.

The chain joins TRBV19 to TRBJ2-2, with 15 bases identical to TRBD2. Germline V gene sequence: CDR1 LNHDA, CDR2 SQIVND (reference sequence). CDR3 size: 15 residues. The ends lost 6 bases at V and 5 bases at J; junction bases unmatched: 1. The CDR3 DNA sequence: TGTGCCAGTAGAGGACTAGCGGGAGGGACCGGGGAGCTGTTTTTT. This sequence encodes CASRGLAGGTGELFF. Using reference TRBV19 and TRBJ2-2 for the parts outside the CDR3, the full variable domain is DGGITQSPKYLFRKEGQNVTLSCEQNLNHDAMYWYRQDPGQGLRLIYYSQIVNDFQKGDIAEGYSVSREKKESFPLTVTSAQKNPTAFYLCASRGLAGGTGELFFGEGSRLTVL.

The chain links TRBV5-1 to TRBJ2-3, with TRBD2 matching 14 bases. This CDR3 region has 17 residues. Germline CDR1 reads SGHRS; CDR2 reads YFSETQ. The ends lost 4 bases at V and 4 bases at J; junction bases unmatched: 8. The CDR3 DNA reads TGCGCCAGCAGCGATGGACTAGCGGGGGGAATTCCAGATACGCAGTATTTT. Translated: CASSDGLAGGIPDTQYF.

This chain joins TRBV28 and TRBJ2-2, with 7 bases matching TRBD2. Per the germline V gene, CDR1 is MDHEN and CDR2 is SYDVKM. The CDR3 runs 15 residues. The V and J ends lost 3 bases and 6 bases, in that order; junction bases with no gene match: 7. The CDR3 region has the DNA TGTGCCAGCAGTTTGAGTGGGAGGGCCGCCGGGGAGCTGTTTTTT. Its protein product is CASSLSGRAAGELFF.

The genes are TRBV28 and TRBJ2-7, with 9 bases aligning to TRBD2. The germline gives CDR1 MDHEN, CDR2 SYDVKM. The CDR3 length is 14 residues. The J segment lost 5 bases and the V segment lost 8 bases, leaving 10 bases of the junction unmatched. CDR3 sequence: CASGRGGVIDEQYF. CDR3 DNA sequence: TGTGCCAGCGGCCGCGGGGGGGTGATAGACGAGCAGTACTTC.

This clone was detected once. The chain uses TRBV4-1 and TRBJ1-1; 7 bases are a match to TRBD1. From germline, CDR1 is MGHRA and CDR2 YSYEKL. Germline trimming cut 2 bases from V and 0 bases from J; bases unmatched to any gene: 12. The CDR3 length is 18 residues. Here the CDR3 DNA reads TGCGCCAGCAGCCAAAGCCGGGACAGACTTCTTATGAACACTGAAGCTTTCTTT. Residues: CASSQSRDRLLMNTEAFF.

The genes are TRBV19 and TRBJ1-1; D remains unclear. V was clipped by 1 base and J by 0 bases, with 12 bases between them. The germline V gene encodes CDR1 LNHDA and CDR2 SQIVND (reference sequence). The CDR3 runs 16 residues. The CDR3 DNA sequence: TGTGCCAGTAGTATAGGCCTCCAGGTGATGAACACTGAAGCTTTCTTT. Translating gives CASSIGLQVMNTEAFF.

This clone was recorded a few times. The chain employs TRBV27 and TRBJ2-7, with D perhaps TRBD1 (6 bases). The V end lost 2 bases, the J end lost 3 bases, and 11 bases lay between the germline ends. CDR3 length: 14 amino acids. Per the germline V gene, CDR1 is MNHEY and CDR2 is SMNVEV (reference sequence). Here the CDR3 reads CASSLGGRVYEQYF. CDR3 nucleotides: TGTGCCAGCAGTTTAGGGGGCAGGGTCTACGAGCAGTACTTC.

This chain links TRBV5-1 with TRBJ2-1; 10 bases align to TRBD2. This CDR3 region has 16 residues. Losses at the gene ends were 3 bases for V and 4 bases for J; bases not matched to a gene: 7. Germline V gene data show CDR1 as SGHRS and CDR2 as YFSETQ. The CDR3 coding sequence is TGCGCCAGCAGCTCCTCGGCTAGCGGGAGTTACAATGAGCAGTTCTTC. It encodes CASSSSASGSYNEQFF.

This chain uses TRBV12-5 with TRBJ2-7; maybe TRBD1 (5 bases). V shed 5 bases and J shed 0 bases, with 11 bases lying between them. CDR3 length: 14 amino acids. Germline V CDR1 and CDR2: LGHNT, FRNRAP. This chain's CDR3 is CASGQGAISYEQYF. In DNA form, the CDR3 reads TGTGCTAGTGGTCAGGGCGCCATCTCCTACGAGCAGTACTTC.

This clone came up once. This sequence joins TRBV28 and TRBJ2-1, with 9 bases matching TRBD2. Germline values: CDR1 MDHEN, CDR2 SYDVKM. The J segment lost 6 bases and the V segment lost 5 bases, leaving 5 bases of the junction unmatched. The CDR3 contains 14 residues. Written as DNA, the CDR3 is TGTGCCAGCAGTCCAGCGGGAGGTACCAATGAGCAGTTCTTC. Translation gives CASSPAGGTNEQFF.

This chain uses TRBV10-3 with TRBJ1-1; TRBD1 matches at 7 bases. The germline V gene encodes CDR1 ENHRY and CDR2 SYGVKD. CDR3 size: 15 residues. V trimming: 5 bases; J trimming: 1 base; junction bases outside the gene matches: 7. Here the CDR3 DNA reads TGTGCCATCAGTCAGGGGGGACAAGGGAACACTGAAGCTTTCTTT. Protein product: CAISQGGQGNTEAFF.

Worth noting for this clone: Distinct nucleotide sequences in the sample also encode this CDR3. The rearrangement joins TRBV4-1 to TRBJ1-4; a possible D gene is TRBD1 (5 bases). The CDR3 loop spans 14 amino acids. The V end lost 4 bases, the J end lost 4 bases, and 10 bases lay between the germline ends. Looked up from germline, CDR1 is MGHRA and CDR2 is YSYEKL. For the CDR3, the DNA is TGCGCCAGCAGCCGCGGGGGGGTTAATGAAAAACTGTTTTTT. It translates to CASSRGGVNEKLFF.

The rearrangement links TRBV6-1 to TRBJ1-6; 9 nucleotides match TRBD1. Germline V gene sequence: CDR1 MNHNS, CDR2 SASEGT. CDR3 length: 14 amino acids. Losses at the gene ends were 5 bases for V and 9 bases for J; bases not matched to a gene: 5. The CDR3 protein is CASSTGQGTSPLHF. Here the CDR3 DNA reads TGTGCCAGCAGTACAGGACAGGGGACTTCACCCCTCCACTTT.